One sample yielded the 10 T cell receptor beta chains listed below, sequenced in a study of OX40 agonist ivuxolimab in advanced cancers. Method: immunoSEQ multiplex PCR; TCRdb's copy keeps in-frame clones and lacks some. Of tens of thousands of clones listed, 87% are singletons. The material sequenced was CD4+ or CD8+ T cells sorted from blood, taken in a trial of the OX40 agonist ivuxolimab. These receptors were collected from an adult with an advanced solid tumor such as melanoma, head and neck, liver or kidney cancer.

This clone occurred once. The chain is built from TRBV4-1 and TRBJ2-7; no firm D call. The CDR3 totals 16 residues. V was clipped by 2 bases and J by 8 bases, with 22 bases between them. Germline V gives CDR1 MGHRA, CDR2 YSYEKL. CDR3 region: CASSQSLPGPQNKQYF. The DNA for the CDR3 is TGCGCCAGCAGCCAAAGCCTACCCGGGCCACAAAACAAGCAGTACTTC.

The chain carries TRBV9 and TRBJ2-5; 12 nucleotides agree with TRBD2. In germline, CDR1 is SGDLS, CDR2 YYNGEE. The V segment lost 3 bases and the J segment 3 bases; nucleotides outside the gene matches: 6. The CDR3 loop spans 16 amino acids. The CDR3 region has the DNA TGTGCCAGCAGCGCCGCTAGCGGGAGGGCCGAAGAGACCCAGTACTTC. This gives the protein CASSAASGRAEETQYF.

This clone has just one count. V usage is TRBV6-6 and J usage is TRBJ2-3; D is uncertain. The CDR3 extends over 11 amino acids. Trimming took off 5 bases at V and 11 bases at J, with 11 bases between the two ends. Germline V lookup: CDR1 MNHNY, CDR2 SVGAGI (reference sequence). The CDR3 is CASSSPLGQYF. The CDR3 DNA is TGTGCCAGCAGTAGCCCCCTAGGGCAGTATTTT.

V and J are TRBV19 and TRBJ1-1; D not resolved. The CDR3 extends over 14 amino acids. Germline V gives CDR1 LNHDA, CDR2 SQIVND (reference sequence). Trimming left V 3 bases short and J 6 bases short, with 14 bases between. CDR3 nucleotides: TGTGCCAGTAGTATTAAGGGTGGGCACGCTGAAGCTTTCTTT. It specifies CASSIKGGHAEAFF.

This rearrangement joins TRBV5-1 to TRBJ2-3, with D unclear. Trimming pared 5 bases from V and 2 bases from J, leaving 15 bases between. The CDR3 covers 15 residues. CDR1 SGHRS and CDR2 YFSETQ come from the germline V gene. The CDR3 sequence is CASSLDGLNTDTQYF. In nucleotides, the CDR3 is TGCGCCAGCAGTCTTGATGGGCTTAACACAGATACGCAGTATTTT.

This chain joins TRBV27 and TRBJ2-5, with 7 bases that match TRBD1. V lost 0 bases, J lost 4 bases, and 8 bases stayed unmatched. CDR1 is MNHEY and CDR2 is SMNVEV in the germline V gene (reference sequence). This CDR3 spans 16 amino acids. CDR3 protein: CASSLSTGRRLETQYF. The CDR3 DNA reads TGTGCCAGCAGTTTATCGACAGGGAGAAGGTTAGAGACCCAGTACTTC.

The chain is built from TRBV6-6 and TRBJ1-2, with 10 bases lining up with TRBD1. Germline V CDR1 and CDR2: MNHNY, SVGAGI (reference sequence). V dropped 4 bases and J dropped 5; count of bases not matched to a gene: 4. CDR3 size: 14 residues. CDR3: CASSSGTGAYGYTF. The DNA for the CDR3 is TGTGCCAGCAGTTCAGGGACAGGGGCGTATGGCTACACCTTC.

The rearrangement links TRBV10-2 to TRBJ1-5; D call uncertain. Germline V gives CDR1 WSHSY, CDR2 SAAADI. This CDR3 has 12 amino acids. Trimming shortened V by 6 bases and J by 6 bases, and 9 bases separated the two germline ends. The CDR3 DNA follows: TGCGCCAGCAGCTTGGGAGGTCAGCCCCAGCATTTT. Translated, it gives CASSLGGQPQHF.

V and J are TRBV18 and TRBJ2-7; 8 bases are a match to TRBD1. The junction had 4 bases not matched to a gene; V was cut back by 5 bases and J by 1 base. The CDR3 contains 14 residues. Germline V CDR1 and CDR2: KGHSH, LQKENI. The CDR3 DNA reads as TGTGCCAGCTCATCGAGGACAGGGTCCTACGAGCAGTACTTC. This gives the protein CASSSRTGSYEQYF.

The chain carries TRBV28 and TRBJ2-7; unclear D gene. Germline-derived CDR1 and CDR2 are MDHEN and SYDVKM. This CDR3 has 12 residues. The ends were cut back, 3 bases at V and 4 bases at J, with 7 bases in the middle. The DNA for the CDR3 is TGTGCCAGCAGTTTTGGGCGGTACGAGCAGTACTTC. It specifies CASSFGRYEQYF.